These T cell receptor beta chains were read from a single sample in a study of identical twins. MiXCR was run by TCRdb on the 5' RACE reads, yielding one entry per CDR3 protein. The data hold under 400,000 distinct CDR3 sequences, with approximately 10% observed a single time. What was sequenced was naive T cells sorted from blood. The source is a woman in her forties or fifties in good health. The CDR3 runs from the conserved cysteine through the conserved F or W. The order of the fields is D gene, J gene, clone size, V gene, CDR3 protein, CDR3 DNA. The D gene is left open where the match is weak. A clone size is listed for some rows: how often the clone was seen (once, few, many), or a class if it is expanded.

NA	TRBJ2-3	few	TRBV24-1	CATSDLGDPGSGSSEDTQYF	TGTGCCACCAGTGATCTCGGGGATCCAGGGTCCGGGTCTAGTGAAGATACGCAGTATTTT
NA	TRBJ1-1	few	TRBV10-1	CASSGPQEVSPGIGTEAFF	TGCGCCAGCAGTGGACCTCAAGAGGTCTCTCCCGGGATAGGGACTGAAGCTTTCTTT
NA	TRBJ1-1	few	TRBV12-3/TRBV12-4	CASSSTPGYAEAFF	TGTGCCAGCAGTTCCACTCCAGGGTATGCTGAAGCTTTCTTT
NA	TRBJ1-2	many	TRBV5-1	CASSLEFRDDGYTF	TGCGCCAGCAGCTTGGAATTCAGGGATGATGGCTACACCTTC
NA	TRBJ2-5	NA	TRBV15	CATSRGWRDGGETQYF	TGTGCCACCAGCAGGGGGTGGCGGGACGGGGGAGAGACCCAGTACTTC
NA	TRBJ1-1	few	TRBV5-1	CASSLLRTEEAFF	TGCGCCAGCAGCTTATTAAGGACGGAGGAAGCTTTCTTT
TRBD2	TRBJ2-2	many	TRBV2	CASSEWQGGAGELFF	TGTGCCAGCAGTGAATGGCAGGGAGGGGCCGGGGAGCTGTTTTTT
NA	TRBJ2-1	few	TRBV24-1	CATSDPGRGWNEQFF	TGTGCCACCAGTGATCCCGGCAGGGGTTGGAATGAGCAGTTCTTC
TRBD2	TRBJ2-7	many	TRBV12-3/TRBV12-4	CASSWGGEQYF	TGTGCCAGCAGTTGGGGGGGCGAGCAGTACTTC
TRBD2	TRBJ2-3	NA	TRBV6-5	CASSLGLAGGPKDTQYF	TGTGCCAGCAGTCTCGGACTAGCGGGAGGGCCGAAAGATACGCAGTATTTT
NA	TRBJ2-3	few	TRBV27	CASSFWGAEDTQYF	TGTGCCAGCAGTTTTTGGGGGGCCGAAGATACGCAGTATTTT
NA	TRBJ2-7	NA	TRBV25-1	CASGIYEQYF	TGTGCCAGCGGTATCTACGAGCAGTACTTC
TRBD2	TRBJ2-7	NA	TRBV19	CASSRGGVAYEQYF	TGTGCCAGTAGCCGGGGGGGGGTGGCCTACGAGCAGTACTTC
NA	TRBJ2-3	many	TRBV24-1	CATSDRLLWYF	TGTGCCACCAGTGACCGGCTCCTCTGGTATTTT
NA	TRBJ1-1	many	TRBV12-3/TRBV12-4	CASSPPGRANTEAFF	TGTGCCAGCAGTCCGCCGGGACGGGCGAACACTGAAGCTTTCTTT
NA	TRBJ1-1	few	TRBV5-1	CASSLRRQTRGTEAFF	TGCGCCAGCAGCTTACGACGACAGACACGGGGAACTGAAGCTTTCTTT
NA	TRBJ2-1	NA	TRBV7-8	CASSLGKQGGNEQFF	TGTGCCAGCAGCTTAGGAAAGCAGGGTGGTAATGAGCAGTTCTTC
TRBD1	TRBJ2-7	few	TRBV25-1	CASSVLQGTSYEQYF	TGTGCCAGCAGTGTCCTACAGGGGACATCCTACGAGCAGTACTTC
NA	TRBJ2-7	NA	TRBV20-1	CSASEDDYEQYF	TGCAGTGCTAGTGAGGACGACTACGAGCAGTACTTC
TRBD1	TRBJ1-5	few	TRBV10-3	CAIRGDRASNQPQHF	TGTGCCATCAGGGGGGACAGGGCTAGCAATCAGCCCCAGCATTTT
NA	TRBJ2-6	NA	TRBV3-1	CASSFHRAGANVLTF	TGTGCCAGCAGTTTCCACAGGGCTGGGGCCAACGTCCTGACTTTC
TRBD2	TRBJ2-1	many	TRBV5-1	CASSSQTSGRDNEQFF	TGCGCCAGCAGCTCACAGACTAGCGGGAGGGACAATGAGCAGTTCTTC
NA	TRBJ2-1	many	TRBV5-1	CASRQRALRNEQFF	TGCGCCAGCAGGCAGAGGGCCCTACGCAATGAGCAGTTCTTC
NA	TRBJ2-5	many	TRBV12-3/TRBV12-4	CASSLEGTQYF	TGCGCCAGCAGCCTCGAGGGGACCCAGTACTTC
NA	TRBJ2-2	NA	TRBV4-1	CASSQVPGASTGELFF	TGCGCCAGCAGCCAAGTCCCCGGGGCCTCGACCGGGGAGCTGTTTTTT
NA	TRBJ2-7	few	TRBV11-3	CASSLVAGPPHEQYF	TGTGCCAGCAGCTTAGTTGCAGGGCCTCCCCACGAGCAGTACTTC
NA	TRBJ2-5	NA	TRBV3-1	CASSQFGSRETQYF	TGTGCCAGCAGCCAATTCGGGAGTCGGGAGACCCAGTACTTC